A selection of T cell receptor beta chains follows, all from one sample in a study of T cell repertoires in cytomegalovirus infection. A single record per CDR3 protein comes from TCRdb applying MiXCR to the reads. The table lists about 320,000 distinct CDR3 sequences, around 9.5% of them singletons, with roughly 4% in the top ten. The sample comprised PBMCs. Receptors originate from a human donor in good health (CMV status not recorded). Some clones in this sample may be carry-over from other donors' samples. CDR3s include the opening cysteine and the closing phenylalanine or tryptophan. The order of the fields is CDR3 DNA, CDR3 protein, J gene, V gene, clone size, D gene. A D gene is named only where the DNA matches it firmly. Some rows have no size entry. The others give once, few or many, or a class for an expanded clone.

TGTGCCAGTAGTATGCCAGCTTACAATGAGCAGTTCTTC	CASSMPAYNEQFF	TRBJ2-1	TRBV19	few	-
TGTGCCAGCAGTGAATACGGGGCCAACTCGGACTACGAGCAGTACTTC	CASSEYGANSDYEQYF	TRBJ2-7	TRBV25-1	-	-
TGTGCCAGCAGCCAAGAAGCGACTAATTCACCCCTCCACTTT	CASSQEATNSPLHF	TRBJ1-6	TRBV4-2	few	-
TGTGCCAGCAGGCCAGCGGGACTCGGCACAGATACGCAGTATTTT	CASRPAGLGTDTQYF	TRBJ2-3	TRBV7-2	-	TRBD2
TGTGCCAGCAGCTTAGAAGAGGGCACAGATACGCAGTATTTT	CASSLEEGTDTQYF	TRBJ2-3	TRBV7-8	many	-
TGTGCCAGCAGCTCACAGGGGAGCTCCTATAATTCACCCCTCCACTTT	CASSSQGSSYNSPLHF	TRBJ1-6	TRBV7-2	many	TRBD1
TGTGCCAGCACCACCAGGGGTCGCGATACGCAGTATTTT	CASTTRGRDTQYF	TRBJ2-3	TRBV7-8	-	-
TGTGCCAGCAGCGACCCCGGGGAGGGGGTACATGGCTACACCTTC	CASSDPGEGVHGYTF	TRBJ1-2	TRBV7-9	few	-
TGTGCCAGCAGTTGGGGGACGGACGCGAACACCGGGGAGCTGTTTTTT	CASSWGTDANTGELFF	TRBJ2-2	TRBV12-3/TRBV12-4	-	-
TGTGCCAGCAGTTTTTCGGAGAACACTGAAGCTTTCTTT	CASSFSENTEAFF	TRBJ1-1	TRBV12-3/TRBV12-4	-	-
TGTGCCATCAGTGACAGGGACAGGGATCTTTCGGCTTTCTTT	CAISDRDRDLSAFF	TRBJ1-1	TRBV10-3	many	TRBD1
TGTGCCAGCAGTTACACATCCGGGACTAGCGGGAGCCGCACCGGGGAGCTGTTTTTT	CASSYTSGTSGSRTGELFF	TRBJ2-2	TRBV6-2/TRBV6-3	many	TRBD2
TGTGCCAGCAGCGGTAGACTGGGACTAGCGGGAGCAAGGTCCTACAATGAGCAGTTCTTC	CASSGRLGLAGARSYNEQFF	TRBJ2-1	TRBV14	few	TRBD2
TGTGCCAGCAGCTTCAGGGGAGGGGACAGGGGCCGCCGCTATGGCTACACCTTC	CASSFRGGDRGRRYGYTF	TRBJ1-2	TRBV7-2	many	TRBD1
TGTGCCAGTAGTATTGTTATGGGACAGGGGGAAGAGACCCAGTACTTC	CASSIVMGQGEETQYF	TRBJ2-5	TRBV19	few	TRBD1
TGTGCCAGCAGCTTAATACAACCAAGTGAAGCTTTCTTT	CASSLIQPSEAFF	TRBJ1-1	TRBV7-6	few	-
TGTGCCAGCAGTTACCCTATCTGGGGGGTGAACACCGGGGAGCTGTTTTTT	CASSYPIWGVNTGELFF	TRBJ2-2	TRBV6-2/TRBV6-3	few	-
TGTGCCATCAGTGAGGCAGTGATGAACACTGAAGCTTTCTTT	CAISEAVMNTEAFF	TRBJ1-1	TRBV10-3	-	-
TGTGCCAGCAGCTTAATACTTCTCAATGAGCAGTTCTTC	CASSLILLNEQFF	TRBJ2-1	TRBV7-2	many	-
TGTGCCAGCACCCGGACACGCTCTGATGAAAAACTGTTTTTT	CASTRTRSDEKLFF	TRBJ1-4	TRBV28	-	-
TGTGCCAGCAGGGTAGCGGGGGGCGGGAAGACCCAGTACTTC	CASRVAGGGKTQYF	TRBJ2-5	TRBV6-6	-	TRBD2
TGTGCCAGCAGCTTGGTAACAGGGGGCAATTCACCCCTCCACTTT	CASSLVTGGNSPLHF	TRBJ1-6	TRBV7-2	many	TRBD1
TGTGCCAGCAGTTTAATAGGTGATGGGTCCTACGAGCAGTACTTC	CASSLIGDGSYEQYF	TRBJ2-7	TRBV27	few	-
TGTGCCACCAGTGGGGCCACTGGGGCCAACGTCCTGACTTTC	CATSGATGANVLTF	TRBJ2-6	TRBV24-1	-	-
TGCAGTGCGAGAAGACTAGCGGGGGGCTCCTACGAGCAGTACTTC	CSARRLAGGSYEQYF	TRBJ2-7	TRBV20-1	many	TRBD2
TGTGCCAGCAGTTTATTACACGATCGAGTAGACATTCAGTACTTC	CASSLLHDRVDIQYF	TRBJ2-4	TRBV12-3/TRBV12-4	few	-
TGTGCCAGCAGTTGGGGAAATACGCAGTATTTT	CASSWGNTQYF	TRBJ2-3	TRBV12-3/TRBV12-4	many	-
TGCAGCGCCGAGGACGGAAGAGGTTTCTTT	CSAEDGRGFF	TRBJ1-1	TRBV29-1	-	-
TGTGCCAGCAGTCTCAAGGCCCACAAGACAGGGGGCCACATTCAGTACTTC	CASSLKAHKTGGHIQYF	TRBJ2-4	TRBV28	many	TRBD1